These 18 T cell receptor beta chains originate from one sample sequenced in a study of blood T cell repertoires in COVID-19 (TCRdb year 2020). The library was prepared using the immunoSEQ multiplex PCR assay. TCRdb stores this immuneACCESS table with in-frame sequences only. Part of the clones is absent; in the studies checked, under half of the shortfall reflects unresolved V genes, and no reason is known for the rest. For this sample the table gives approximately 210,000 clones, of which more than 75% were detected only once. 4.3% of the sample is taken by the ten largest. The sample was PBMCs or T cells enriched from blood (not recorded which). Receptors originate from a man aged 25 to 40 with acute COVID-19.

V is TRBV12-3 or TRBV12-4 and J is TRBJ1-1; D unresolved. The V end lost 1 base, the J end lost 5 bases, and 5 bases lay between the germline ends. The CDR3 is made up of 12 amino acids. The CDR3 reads CASSLGQTEAFF. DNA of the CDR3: TGTGCCAGCAGTTTAGGGCAAACTGAAGCTTTCTTT.

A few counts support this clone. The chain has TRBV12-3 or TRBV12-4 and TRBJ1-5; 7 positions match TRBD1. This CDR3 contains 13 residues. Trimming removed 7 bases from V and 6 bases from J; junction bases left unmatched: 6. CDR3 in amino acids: CASNLDRTQPQHF. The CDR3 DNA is TGTGCCAGCAATTTGGACAGGACTCAGCCCCAGCATTTT.

Here the CDR3 DNA reads TGTGCCAGCAGGTACGGGACTAGCACCTACAATGAGCAGTTCTTC. It codes for CASRYGTSTYNEQFF. The genes are TRBV6-5 and TRBJ2-1; TRBD2 agrees at 9 bases. Germline V gives CDR1 MNHEY, CDR2 SVGAGI. Unmatched junction bases numbered 5, after V lost 6 bases and J lost 2 bases. This CDR3 contains 15 residues.

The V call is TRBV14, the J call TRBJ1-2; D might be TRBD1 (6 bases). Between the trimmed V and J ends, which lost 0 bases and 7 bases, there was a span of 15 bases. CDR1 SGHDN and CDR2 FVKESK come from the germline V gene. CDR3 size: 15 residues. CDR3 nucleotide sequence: TGTGCCAGCAGCCAAGATGGGCAGGGGTACAGTGGCTACACCTTC. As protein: CASSQDGQGYSGYTF.

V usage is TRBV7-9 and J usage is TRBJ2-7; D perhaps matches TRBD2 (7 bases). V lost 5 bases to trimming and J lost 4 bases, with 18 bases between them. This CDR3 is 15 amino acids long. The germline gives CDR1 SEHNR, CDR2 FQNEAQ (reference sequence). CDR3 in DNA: TGTGCCAGCAGCCCGCAAGAAGGGGGGGATTACGAGCAGTACTTC. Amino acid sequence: CASSPQEGGDYEQYF.

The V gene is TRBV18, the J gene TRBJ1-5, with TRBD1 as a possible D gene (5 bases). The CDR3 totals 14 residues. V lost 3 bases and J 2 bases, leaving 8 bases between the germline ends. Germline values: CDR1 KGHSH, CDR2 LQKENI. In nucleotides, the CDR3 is TGTGCCAGCTCACCTGGGGCAGGCAATCAGCCCCAGCATTTT. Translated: CASSPGAGNQPQHF. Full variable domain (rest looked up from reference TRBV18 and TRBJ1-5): NAGVMQNPRHLVRRRGQEARLRCSPMKGHSHVYWYRQLPEEGLKFMVYLQKENIIDESGMPKERFSAEFPKEGPSILRIQQVVRGDSAAYFCASSPGAGNQPQHFGDGTRLSIL.

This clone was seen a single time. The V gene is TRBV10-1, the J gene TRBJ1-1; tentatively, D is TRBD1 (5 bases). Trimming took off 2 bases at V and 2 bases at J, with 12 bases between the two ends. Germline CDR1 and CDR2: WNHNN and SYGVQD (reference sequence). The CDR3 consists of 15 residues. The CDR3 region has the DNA TGCGCCAGCAGTGAGCAACGGGGGGGAAACACTGAAGCTTTCTTT. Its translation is CASSEQRGGNTEAFF.

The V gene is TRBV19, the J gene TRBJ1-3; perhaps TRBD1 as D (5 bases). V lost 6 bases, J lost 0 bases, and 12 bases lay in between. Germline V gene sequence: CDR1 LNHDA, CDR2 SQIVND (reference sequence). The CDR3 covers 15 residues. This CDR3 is CASRPQVNSGNTIYF. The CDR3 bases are TGTGCCAGTAGGCCACAGGTCAACTCTGGAAACACCATATATTTT.

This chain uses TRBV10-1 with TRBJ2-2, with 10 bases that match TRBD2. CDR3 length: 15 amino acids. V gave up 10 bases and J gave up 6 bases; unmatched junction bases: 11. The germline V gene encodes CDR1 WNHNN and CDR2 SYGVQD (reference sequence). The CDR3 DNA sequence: TGCGCCAACTATCCTTGGGGACTAGCGCCCGGGGAGCTGTTTTTT. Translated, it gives CANYPWGLAPGELFF.

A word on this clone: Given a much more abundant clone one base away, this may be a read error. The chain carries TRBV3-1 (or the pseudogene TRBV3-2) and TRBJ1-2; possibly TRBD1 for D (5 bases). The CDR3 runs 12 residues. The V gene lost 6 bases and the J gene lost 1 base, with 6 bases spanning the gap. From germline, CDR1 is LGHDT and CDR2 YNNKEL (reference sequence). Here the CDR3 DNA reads TGTGCCAGCAGGGGGGGTAACTATGGCTACACCTTC. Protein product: CASRGGNYGYTF.

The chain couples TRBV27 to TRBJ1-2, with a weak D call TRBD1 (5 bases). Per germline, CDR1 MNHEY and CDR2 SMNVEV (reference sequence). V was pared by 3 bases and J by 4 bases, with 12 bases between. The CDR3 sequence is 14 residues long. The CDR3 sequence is CASSFQGGGYGYTF. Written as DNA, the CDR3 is TGTGCCAGCAGTTTTCAGGGCGGGGGCTATGGCTACACCTTC.

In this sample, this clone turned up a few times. The CDR3 DNA follows: TGTGCCAGCAGTTACTCCGGCAGGGTCGACGAAAAACTGTTTTTT. Its protein product is CASSYSGRVDEKLFF. This chain links TRBV6-5 with TRBJ1-4, with D perhaps matching TRBD1 (5 bases). This CDR3 spans 15 amino acids. V lost 0 bases and J 8 bases, leaving 13 bases between the germline ends. Germline V CDR1 and CDR2: MNHEY, SVGAGI.

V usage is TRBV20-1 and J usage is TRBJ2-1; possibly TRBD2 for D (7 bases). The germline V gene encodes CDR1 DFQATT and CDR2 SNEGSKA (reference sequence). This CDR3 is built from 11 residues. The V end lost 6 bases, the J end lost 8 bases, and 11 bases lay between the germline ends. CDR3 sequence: CSARGAYEQFF. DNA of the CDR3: TGCAGTGCCCGGGGGGCCTATGAGCAGTTCTTC.

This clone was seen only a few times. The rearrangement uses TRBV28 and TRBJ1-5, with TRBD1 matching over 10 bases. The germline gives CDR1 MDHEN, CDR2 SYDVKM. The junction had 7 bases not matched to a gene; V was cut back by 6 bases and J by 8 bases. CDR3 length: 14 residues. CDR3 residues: CASRRDRGWEPQHF. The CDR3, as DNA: TGTGCCAGCAGACGGGACAGGGGTTGGGAGCCCCAGCATTTT.

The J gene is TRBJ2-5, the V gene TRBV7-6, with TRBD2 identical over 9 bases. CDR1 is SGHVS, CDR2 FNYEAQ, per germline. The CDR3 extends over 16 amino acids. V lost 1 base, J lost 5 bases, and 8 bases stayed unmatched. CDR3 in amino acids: CASSLGRAGGRETQYF. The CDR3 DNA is TGTGCCAGCAGCTTAGGACGAGCGGGGGGACGGGAGACCCAGTACTTC.

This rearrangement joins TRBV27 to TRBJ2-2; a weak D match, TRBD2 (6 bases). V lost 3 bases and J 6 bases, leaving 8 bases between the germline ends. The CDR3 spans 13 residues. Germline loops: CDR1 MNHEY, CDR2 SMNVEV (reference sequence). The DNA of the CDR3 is TGTGCCAGCAGTTTTCGGGGGTCCGGGGAGCTGTTTTTT. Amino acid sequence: CASSFRGSGELFF.

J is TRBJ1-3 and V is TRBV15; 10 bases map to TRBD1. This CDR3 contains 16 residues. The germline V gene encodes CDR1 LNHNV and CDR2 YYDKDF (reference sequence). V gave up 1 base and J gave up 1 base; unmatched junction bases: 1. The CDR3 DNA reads TGTGCCACCAGCAGAGGACAGGGGGCTTCTGGAAACACCATATATTTT. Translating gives CATSRGQGASGNTIYF.

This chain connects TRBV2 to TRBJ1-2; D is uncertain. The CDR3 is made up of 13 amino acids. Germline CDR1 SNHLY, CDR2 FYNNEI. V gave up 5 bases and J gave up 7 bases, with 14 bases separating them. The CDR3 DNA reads TGTGCCAGCAGTCCCGCCAAACAGAGTGGCTACACCTTC. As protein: CASSPAKQSGYTF.